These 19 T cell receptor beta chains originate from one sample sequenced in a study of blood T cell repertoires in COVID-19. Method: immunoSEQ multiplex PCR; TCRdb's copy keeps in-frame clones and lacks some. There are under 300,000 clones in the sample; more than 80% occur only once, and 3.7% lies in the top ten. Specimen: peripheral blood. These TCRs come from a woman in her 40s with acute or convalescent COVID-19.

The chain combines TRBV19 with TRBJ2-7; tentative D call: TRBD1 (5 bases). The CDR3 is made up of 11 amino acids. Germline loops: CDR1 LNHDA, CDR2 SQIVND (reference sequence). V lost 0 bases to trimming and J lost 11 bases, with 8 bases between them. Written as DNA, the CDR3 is TGTGCCAGTAGTATAGAGCCAGGGAAGTACGTC. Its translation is CASSIEPGKYV.

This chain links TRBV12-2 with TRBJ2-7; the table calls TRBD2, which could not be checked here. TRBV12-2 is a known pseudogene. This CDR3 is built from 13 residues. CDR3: CASRPRRSAEQYV. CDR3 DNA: TGTGCAAGTCGCCCCCGGAGGTCGGCGGAACAGTACGTC.

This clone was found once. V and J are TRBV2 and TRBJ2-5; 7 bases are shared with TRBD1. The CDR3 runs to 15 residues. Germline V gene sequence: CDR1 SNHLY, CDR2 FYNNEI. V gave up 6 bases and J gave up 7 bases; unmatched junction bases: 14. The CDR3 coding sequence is TGTGCCAGCAGGATGGGACAGCCGGGAATGGTGACCCAGTACTTC. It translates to CASRMGQPGMVTQYF.

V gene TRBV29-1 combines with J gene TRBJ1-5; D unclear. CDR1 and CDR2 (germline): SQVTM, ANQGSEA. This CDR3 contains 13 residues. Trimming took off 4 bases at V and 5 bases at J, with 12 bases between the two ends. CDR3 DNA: TGCAGCGTTGCTCGAGGGTATCATCAGCCCCAGCATTTT. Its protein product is CSVARGYHQPQHF.

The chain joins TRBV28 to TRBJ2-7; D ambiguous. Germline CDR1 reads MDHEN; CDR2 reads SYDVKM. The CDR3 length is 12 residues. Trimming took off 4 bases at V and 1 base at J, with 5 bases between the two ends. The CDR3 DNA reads TGTGCCAGCAGTTCCAGTTCCTACGAGCAGTACGTC. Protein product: CASSSSSYEQYV.

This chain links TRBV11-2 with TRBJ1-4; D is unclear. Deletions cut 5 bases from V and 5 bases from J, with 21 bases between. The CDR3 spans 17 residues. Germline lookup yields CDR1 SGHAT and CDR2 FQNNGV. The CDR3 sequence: CASSPLSAAGPNEKLFF. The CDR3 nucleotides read TGTGCCAGCAGCCCCCTTTCAGCCGCGGGTCCGAATGAAAAACTGTTTTTT.

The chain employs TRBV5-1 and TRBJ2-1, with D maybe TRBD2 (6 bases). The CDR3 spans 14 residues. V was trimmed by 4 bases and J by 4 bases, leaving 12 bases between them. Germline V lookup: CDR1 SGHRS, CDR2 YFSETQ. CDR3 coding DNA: TGCGCCAGCAGCCCCCGGGCGGGATACAATGAGCAGTTCTTC. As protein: CASSPRAGYNEQFF.

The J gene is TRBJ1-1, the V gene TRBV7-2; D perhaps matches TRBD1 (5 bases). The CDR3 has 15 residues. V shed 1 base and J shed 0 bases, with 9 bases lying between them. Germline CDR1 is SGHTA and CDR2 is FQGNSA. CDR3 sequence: CASSLVGQVNTEAFF. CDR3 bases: TGTGCCAGCAGCTTAGTGGGGCAGGTGAACACTGAAGCTTTCTTT.

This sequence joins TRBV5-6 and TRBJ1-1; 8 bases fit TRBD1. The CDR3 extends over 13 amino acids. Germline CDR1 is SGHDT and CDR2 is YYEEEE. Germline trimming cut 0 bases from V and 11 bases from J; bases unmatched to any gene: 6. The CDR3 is CASSLGQGAWAFF. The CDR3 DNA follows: TGTGCCAGCAGCTTGGGTCAGGGGGCTTGGGCTTTCTTT.

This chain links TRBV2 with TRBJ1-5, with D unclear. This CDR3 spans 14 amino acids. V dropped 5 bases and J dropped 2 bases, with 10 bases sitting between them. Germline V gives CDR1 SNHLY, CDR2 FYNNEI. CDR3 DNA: TGTGCCAGCAGTCGGGAAGTGGGCAATCAGCCCCAGCATTTT. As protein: CASSREVGNQPQHF.

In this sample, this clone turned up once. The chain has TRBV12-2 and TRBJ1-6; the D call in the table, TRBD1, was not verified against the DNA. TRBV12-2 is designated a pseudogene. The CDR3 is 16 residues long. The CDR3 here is CASRREGQGYNSPLHF. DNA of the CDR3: TGTGCAAGTCGCCGAGAAGGACAGGGCTATAATTCACCCCTCCACTTT.

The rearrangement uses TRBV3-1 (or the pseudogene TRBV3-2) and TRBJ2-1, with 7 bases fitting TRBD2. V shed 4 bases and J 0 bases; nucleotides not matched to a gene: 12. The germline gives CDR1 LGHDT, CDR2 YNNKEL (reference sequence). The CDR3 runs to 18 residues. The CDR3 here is CASSPPLAGLLSYNEQFF. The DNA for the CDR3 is TGTGCCAGCAGCCCCCCTTTAGCGGGCCTCCTCTCCTACAATGAGCAGTTCTTC.

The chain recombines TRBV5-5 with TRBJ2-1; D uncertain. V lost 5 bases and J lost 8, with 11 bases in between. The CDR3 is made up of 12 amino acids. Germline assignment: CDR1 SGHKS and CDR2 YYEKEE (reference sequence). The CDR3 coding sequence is TGTGCCAGCAGTTTTATTAAGCATGAGCAGTTCTTC. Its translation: CASSFIKHEQFF.

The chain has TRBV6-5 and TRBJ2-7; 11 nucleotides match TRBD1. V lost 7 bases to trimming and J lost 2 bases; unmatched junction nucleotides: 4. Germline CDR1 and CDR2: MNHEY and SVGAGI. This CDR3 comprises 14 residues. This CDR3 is CASTEGQGAYEQYV. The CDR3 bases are TGTGCCAGCACGGAGGGACAGGGGGCCTACGAGCAGTACGTC.

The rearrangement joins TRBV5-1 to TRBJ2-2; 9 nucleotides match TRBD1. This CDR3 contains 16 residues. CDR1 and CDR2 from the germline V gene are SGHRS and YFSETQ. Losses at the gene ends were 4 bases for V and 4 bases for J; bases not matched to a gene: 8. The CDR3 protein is CASSLYRGQGTGELFF. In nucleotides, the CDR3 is TGCGCCAGCAGCCTTTACAGGGGGCAGGGCACCGGGGAGCTGTTTTTT.

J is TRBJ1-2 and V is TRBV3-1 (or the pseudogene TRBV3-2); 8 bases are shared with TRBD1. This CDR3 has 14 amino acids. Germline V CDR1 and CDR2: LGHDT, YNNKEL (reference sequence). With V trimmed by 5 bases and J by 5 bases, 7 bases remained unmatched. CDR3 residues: CASSALGTGYGYTF. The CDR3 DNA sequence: TGTGCCAGCAGCGCCTTGGGGACAGGTTATGGCTACACCTTC.

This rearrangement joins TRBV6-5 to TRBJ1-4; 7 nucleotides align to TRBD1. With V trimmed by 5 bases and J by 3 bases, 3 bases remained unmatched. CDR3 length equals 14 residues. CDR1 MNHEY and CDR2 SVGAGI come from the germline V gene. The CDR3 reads CASSRGPSNEKLFF. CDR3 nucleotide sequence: TGTGCCAGCAGTAGGGGGCCGTCTAATGAAAAACTGTTTTTT.

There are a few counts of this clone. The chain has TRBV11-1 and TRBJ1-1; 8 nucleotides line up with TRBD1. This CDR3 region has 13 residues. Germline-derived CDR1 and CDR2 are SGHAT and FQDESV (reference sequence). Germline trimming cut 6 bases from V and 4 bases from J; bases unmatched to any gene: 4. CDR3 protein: CASRLTGATEAFF. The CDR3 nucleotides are TGTGCCAGCAGGCTGACAGGGGCCACTGAAGCTTTCTTT.

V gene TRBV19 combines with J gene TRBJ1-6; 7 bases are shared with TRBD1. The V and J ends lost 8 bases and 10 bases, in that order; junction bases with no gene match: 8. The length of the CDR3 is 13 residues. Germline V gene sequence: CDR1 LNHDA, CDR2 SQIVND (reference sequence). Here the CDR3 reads CASRRDSGSPLHF. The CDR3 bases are TGTGCCAGTCGCCGGGACAGCGGGTCACCCCTCCACTTT.